What follows are 2 T cell receptor beta chains derived from one specimen sequenced in a study of memory CD4+ T cells and cytomegalovirus serostatus. TCRdb keeps only in-frame clones here, not all; method: immunoSEQ multiplex PCR. This sample has 54,000 or so clones, with around 80% found just once. The sort gate was single viable CD3+CD4+CD8-CD45RO+ cells for memory CD4+ T cells. Sequencing used memory CD4+ T cells from blood. Receptors were obtained from an adult in good health and CMV-seronegative.

This clone was found once. The gene calls are TRBV5-4 and TRBJ1-1; 7 bases map to TRBD1. The CDR3 has 17 amino acids. Germline CDR1 SGHNT, CDR2 YYREEE (reference sequence). The junction had 15 bases not matched to a gene; V was cut back by 4 bases and J by 3 bases. In DNA, the CDR3 is TGTGCCAGCAGCGCCGGTTTGAGGGGGCGCAGGGACACTGAAGCTTTCTTT. It specifies CASSAGLRGRRDTEAFF.

The chain joins TRBV6-6 to TRBJ2-7; the match to TRBD2 covers 13 bases. The CDR3 loop spans 15 amino acids. J lost 7 bases, V lost 4 bases, and 7 bases had no gene match. CDR1 MNHNY and CDR2 SVGAGI come from the germline V gene (reference sequence). The CDR3 sequence: CASSFRTSGSGEQYF. Here the CDR3 DNA reads TGTGCCAGCAGTTTTCGGACTAGCGGGAGCGGAGAGCAGTACTTC.